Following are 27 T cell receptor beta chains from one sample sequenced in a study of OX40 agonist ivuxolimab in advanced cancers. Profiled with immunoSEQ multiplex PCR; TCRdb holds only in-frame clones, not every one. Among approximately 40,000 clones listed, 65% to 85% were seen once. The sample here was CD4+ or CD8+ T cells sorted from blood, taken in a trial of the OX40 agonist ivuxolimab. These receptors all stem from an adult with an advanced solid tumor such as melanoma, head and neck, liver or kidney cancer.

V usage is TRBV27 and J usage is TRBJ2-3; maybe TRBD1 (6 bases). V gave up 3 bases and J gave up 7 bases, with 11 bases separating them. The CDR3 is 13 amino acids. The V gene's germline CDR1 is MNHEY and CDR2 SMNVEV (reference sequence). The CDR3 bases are TGTGCCAGCAGTTTGAACAGGGATAATACGCAGTATTTT. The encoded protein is CASSLNRDNTQYF.

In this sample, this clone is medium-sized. The CDR3 bases are TGTGCCAGCAGCCGTCTAAGGGGTGATGGCTACACCTTC. Protein sequence: CASSRLRGDGYTF. V is TRBV5-6 and J is TRBJ1-2, with a weak D call TRBD1 (5 bases). Germline CDR1 reads SGHDT; CDR2 reads YYEEEE. CDR3 length: 13 residues. Trimming shortened V by 4 bases and J by 6 bases, and 13 bases separated the two germline ends.

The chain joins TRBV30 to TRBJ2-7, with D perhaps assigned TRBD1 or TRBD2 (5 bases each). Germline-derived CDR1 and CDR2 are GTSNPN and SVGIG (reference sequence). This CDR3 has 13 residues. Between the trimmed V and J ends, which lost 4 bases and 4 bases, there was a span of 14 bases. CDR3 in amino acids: CAWKFRDGYEQYF. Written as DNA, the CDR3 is TGTGCCTGGAAGTTCAGGGACGGGTACGAGCAGTACTTC.

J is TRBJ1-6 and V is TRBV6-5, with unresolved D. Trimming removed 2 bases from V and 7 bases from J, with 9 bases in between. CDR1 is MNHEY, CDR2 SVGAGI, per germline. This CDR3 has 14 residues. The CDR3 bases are TGTGCCAGCAGTTACGTAGGACGAAATTCACCCCTCCACTTT. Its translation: CASSYVGRNSPLHF.

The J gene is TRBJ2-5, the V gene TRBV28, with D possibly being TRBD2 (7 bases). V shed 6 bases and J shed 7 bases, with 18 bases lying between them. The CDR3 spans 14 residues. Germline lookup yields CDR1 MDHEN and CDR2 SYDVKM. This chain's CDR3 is CASSQIRGAATQYF. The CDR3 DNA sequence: TGTGCCAGCAGCCAGATCCGGGGGGCGGCGACCCAGTACTTC.

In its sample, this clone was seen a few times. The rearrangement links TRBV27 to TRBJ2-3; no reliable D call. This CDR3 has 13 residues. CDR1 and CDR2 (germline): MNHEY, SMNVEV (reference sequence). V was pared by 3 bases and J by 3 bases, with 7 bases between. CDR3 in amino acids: CASSFGLTDTQYF. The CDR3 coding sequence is TGTGCCAGCAGTTTCGGCCTAACAGATACGCAGTATTTT.

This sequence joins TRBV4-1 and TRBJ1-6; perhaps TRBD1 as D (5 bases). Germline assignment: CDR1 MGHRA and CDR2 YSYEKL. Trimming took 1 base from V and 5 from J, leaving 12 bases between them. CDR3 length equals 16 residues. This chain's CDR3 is CASSQVPGADNSPLHF. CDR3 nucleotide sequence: TGCGCCAGCAGCCAAGTTCCTGGGGCCGATAATTCACCCCTCCACTTT.

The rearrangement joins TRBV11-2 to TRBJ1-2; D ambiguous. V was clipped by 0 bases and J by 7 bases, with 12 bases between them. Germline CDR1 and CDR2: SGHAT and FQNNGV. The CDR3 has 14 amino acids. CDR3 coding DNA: TGTGCCAGCAGCTTAGAGGTAGACCTCTTTGGCTACACCTTC. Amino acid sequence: CASSLEVDLFGYTF.

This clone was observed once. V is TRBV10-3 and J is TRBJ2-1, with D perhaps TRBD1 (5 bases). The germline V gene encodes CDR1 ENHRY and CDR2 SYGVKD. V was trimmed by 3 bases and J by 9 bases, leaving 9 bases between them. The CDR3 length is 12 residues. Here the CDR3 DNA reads TGTGCCATCAGTGAAGACAGTCTTGAGCAGTTCTTC. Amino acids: CAISEDSLEQFF.

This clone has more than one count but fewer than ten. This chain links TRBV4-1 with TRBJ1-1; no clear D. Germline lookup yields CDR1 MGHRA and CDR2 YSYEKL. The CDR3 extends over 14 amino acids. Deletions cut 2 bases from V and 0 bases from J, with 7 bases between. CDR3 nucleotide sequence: TGCGCCAGCAGCCAAACAGAAATGAACACTGAAGCTTTCTTT. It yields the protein CASSQTEMNTEAFF.

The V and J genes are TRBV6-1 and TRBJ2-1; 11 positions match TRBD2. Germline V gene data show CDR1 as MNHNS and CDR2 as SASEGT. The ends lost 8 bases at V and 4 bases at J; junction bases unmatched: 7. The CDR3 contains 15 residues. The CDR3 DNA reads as TGTGCCAGCGAACTAGCGGGAGAACCTTACAATGAGCAGTTCTTC. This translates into CASELAGEPYNEQFF.

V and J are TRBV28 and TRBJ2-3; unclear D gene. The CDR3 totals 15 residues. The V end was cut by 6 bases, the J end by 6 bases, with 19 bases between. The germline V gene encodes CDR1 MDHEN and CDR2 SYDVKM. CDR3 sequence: CASSLEDPFGDTQYF. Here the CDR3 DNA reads TGTGCCAGCAGCCTAGAGGACCCCTTCGGGGATACGCAGTATTTT.

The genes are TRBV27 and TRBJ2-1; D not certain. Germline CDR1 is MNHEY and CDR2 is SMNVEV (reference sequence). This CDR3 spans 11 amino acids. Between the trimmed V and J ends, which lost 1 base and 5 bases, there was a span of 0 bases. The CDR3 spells CASSLYNEQFF. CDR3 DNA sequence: TGTGCCAGCAGTTTATACAATGAGCAGTTCTTC.

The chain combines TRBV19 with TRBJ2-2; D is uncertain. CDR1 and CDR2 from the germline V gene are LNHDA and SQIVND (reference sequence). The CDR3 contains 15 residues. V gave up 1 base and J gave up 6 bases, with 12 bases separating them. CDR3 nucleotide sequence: TGTGCCAGTAGTATAGCATCGACTGCACCCGGGGAGCTGTTTTTT. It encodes CASSIASTAPGELFF.

This chain's CDR3 is CASSLWMNTEAFF. The CDR3 nucleotides read TGTGCCAGCAGCTTATGGATGAACACTGAAGCTTTCTTT. J is TRBJ1-1 and V is TRBV7-3; D call uncertain. The CDR3 contains 13 residues. The V end lost 2 bases, the J end lost 0 bases, and 4 bases lay between the germline ends. Germline CDR1 SGHTA, CDR2 FQGTGA. Using reference TRBV7-3 and TRBJ1-1 for the parts outside the CDR3, the full variable domain is GAGVSQTPSNKVTEKGKYVELRCDPISGHTALYWYRQSLGQGPEFLIYFQGTGAADDSGLPNDRFFAVRPEGSVSTLKIQRTERGDSAVYLCASSLWMNTEAFFGQGTRLTVV.

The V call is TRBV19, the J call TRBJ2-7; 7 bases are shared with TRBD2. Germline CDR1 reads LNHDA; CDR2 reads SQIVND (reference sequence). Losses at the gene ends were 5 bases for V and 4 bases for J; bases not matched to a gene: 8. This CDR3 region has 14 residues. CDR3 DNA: TGTGCCAGTAGTGTGACTAGCCGTGAATACGAGCAGTACTTC. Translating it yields CASSVTSREYEQYF.

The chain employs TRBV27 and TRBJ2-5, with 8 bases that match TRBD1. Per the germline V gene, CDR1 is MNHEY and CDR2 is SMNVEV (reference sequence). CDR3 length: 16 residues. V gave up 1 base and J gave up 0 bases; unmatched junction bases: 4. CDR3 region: CASSLLQGGYQETQYF. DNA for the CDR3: TGTGCCAGCAGTTTATTACAGGGGGGCTACCAAGAGACCCAGTACTTC.

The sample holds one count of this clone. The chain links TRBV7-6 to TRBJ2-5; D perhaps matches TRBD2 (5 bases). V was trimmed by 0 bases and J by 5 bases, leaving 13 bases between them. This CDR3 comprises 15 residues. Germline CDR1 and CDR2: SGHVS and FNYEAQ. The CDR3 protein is CASSLASGRGETQYF. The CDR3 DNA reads TGTGCCAGCAGCTTAGCAAGTGGGCGCGGGGAGACCCAGTACTTC.

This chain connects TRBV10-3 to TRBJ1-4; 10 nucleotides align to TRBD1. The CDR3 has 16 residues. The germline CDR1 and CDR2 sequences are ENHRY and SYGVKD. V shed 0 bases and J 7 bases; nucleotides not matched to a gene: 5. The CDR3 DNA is TGTGCCATCAGTGAGTCTGACGGGACAGGGGTTGAAAAACTGTTTTTT. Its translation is CAISESDGTGVEKLFF.

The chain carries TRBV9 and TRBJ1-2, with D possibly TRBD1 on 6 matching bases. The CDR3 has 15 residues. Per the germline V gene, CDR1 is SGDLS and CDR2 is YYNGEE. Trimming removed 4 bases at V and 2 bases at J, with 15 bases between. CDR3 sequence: CASSPPGTRNYGYTF. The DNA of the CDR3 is TGTGCCAGCAGCCCCCCCGGGACAAGGAACTATGGCTACACCTTC.

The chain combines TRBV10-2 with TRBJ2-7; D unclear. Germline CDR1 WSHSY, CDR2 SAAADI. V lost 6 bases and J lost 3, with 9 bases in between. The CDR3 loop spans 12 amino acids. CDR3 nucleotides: TGCGCCAGCAGCACCGGAGTCTACGAGCAGTACTTC. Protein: CASSTGVYEQYF.

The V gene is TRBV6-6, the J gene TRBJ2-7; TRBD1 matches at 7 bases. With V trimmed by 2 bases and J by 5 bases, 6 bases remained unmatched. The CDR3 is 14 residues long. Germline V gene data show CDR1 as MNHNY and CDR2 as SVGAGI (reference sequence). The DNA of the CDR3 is TGTGCCAGCAGTTACAGGTGGGACAGTGACGAGCAGTACTTC. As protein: CASSYRWDSDEQYF.

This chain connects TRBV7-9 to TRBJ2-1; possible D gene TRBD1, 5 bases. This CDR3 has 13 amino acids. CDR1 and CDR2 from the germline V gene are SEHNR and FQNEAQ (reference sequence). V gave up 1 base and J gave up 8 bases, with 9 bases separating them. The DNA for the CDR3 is TGTGCCAGCAGCTTAGTTGACAGCGATGAGCAGTTCTTC. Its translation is CASSLVDSDEQFF.

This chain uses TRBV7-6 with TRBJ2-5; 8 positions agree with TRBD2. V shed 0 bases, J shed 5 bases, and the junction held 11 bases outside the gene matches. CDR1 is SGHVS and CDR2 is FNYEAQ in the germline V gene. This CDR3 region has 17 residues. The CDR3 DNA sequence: TGTGCCAGCAGCTTAGCGTCCGCGGGGGGTGGCGCGGAGACCCAGTACTTC. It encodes CASSLASAGGGAETQYF.

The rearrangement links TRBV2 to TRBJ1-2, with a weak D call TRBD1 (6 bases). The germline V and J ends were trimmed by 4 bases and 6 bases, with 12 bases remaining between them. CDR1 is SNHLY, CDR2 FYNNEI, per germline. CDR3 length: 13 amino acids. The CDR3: CASSVTGHDGYTF. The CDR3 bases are TGTGCCAGCAGTGTGACAGGTCATGATGGCTACACCTTC.

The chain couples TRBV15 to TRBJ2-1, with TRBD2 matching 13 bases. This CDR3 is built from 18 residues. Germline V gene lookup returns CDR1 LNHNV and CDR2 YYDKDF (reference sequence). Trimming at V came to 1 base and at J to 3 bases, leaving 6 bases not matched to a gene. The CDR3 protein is CATSRVGLAGDIYNEQFF. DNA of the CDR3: TGTGCCACCAGCAGAGTCGGACTAGCGGGAGATATCTACAATGAGCAGTTCTTC. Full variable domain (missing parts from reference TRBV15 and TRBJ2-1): DAMVIQNPRYQVTQFGKPVTLSCSQTLNHNVMYWYQQKSSQAPKLLFHYYDKDFNNEADTPDNFQSRRPNTSFCFLDIRSPGLGDTAMYLCATSRVGLAGDIYNEQFFGPGTRLTVL.

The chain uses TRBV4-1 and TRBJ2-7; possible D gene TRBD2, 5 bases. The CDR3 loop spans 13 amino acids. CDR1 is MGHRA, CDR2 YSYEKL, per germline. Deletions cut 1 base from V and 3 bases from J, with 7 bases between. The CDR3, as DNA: TGCGCCAGCAGCCAAGCTGGGAGCTACGAGCAGTACTTC. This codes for CASSQAGSYEQYF.